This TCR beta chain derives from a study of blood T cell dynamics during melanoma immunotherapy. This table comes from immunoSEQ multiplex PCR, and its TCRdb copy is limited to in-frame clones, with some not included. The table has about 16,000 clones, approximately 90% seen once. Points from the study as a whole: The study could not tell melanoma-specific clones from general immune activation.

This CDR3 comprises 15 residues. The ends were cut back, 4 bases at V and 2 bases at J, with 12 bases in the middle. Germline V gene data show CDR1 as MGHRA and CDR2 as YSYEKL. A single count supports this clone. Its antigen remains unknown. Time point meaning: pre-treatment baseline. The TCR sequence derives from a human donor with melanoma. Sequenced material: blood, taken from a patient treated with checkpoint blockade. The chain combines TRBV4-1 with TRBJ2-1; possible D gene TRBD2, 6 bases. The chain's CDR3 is CASSPASGAYNEQFF. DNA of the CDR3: TGCGCCAGCAGCCCCGCTTCGGGGGCCTACAATGAGCAGTTCTTC.